The next 20 T cell receptor beta chains were all read from a single sample in a study of shared clonotypes between healthy human individuals. The repertoire was sequenced with immunoSEQ multiplex PCR; TCRdb's copy has only in-frame clones and lacks some. The sample yields some 2,100,000 clones, about 92% seen once. Positive CCR7 selection of CD45RO-negative cells yielded the naive CD8 cells, and terminally differentiated effector memory CD45RA+ cells were excluded. Sequenced material: naive CD8+ T cells from PBMCs. Every receptor here comes from a man aged 18 to 30 in good health. Some clones in this sample may be carry-over from other donors' samples.

The V call is TRBV4-2, the J call TRBJ1-1; no firm D call. Per the germline V gene, CDR1 is LGHNA and CDR2 is YNFKEQ. With 4 bases removed from V and 1 base from J, the gap between germline ends came to 10 bases. The CDR3 covers 14 residues. Here the CDR3 reads CASSPPGGNTEAFF. The CDR3 nucleotides read TGTGCCAGCAGCCCCCCGGGAGGGAACACTGAAGCTTTCTTT.

This chain joins TRBV7-9 and TRBJ2-2, with D uncertain. Germline V lookup: CDR1 SEHNR, CDR2 FQNEAQ (reference sequence). This CDR3 contains 15 residues. With 4 bases removed from V and 1 base from J, the gap between germline ends came to 10 bases. The CDR3 DNA sequence: TGTGCCAGCAGCTACCCCGGAAGGAACACCGGGGAGCTGTTTTTT. It is translated as CASSYPGRNTGELFF.

The rearrangement joins TRBV7-9 to TRBJ1-4, with a possible D match to TRBD1 (6 bases). Looked up from germline, CDR1 is SEHNR and CDR2 is FQNEAQ (reference sequence). This CDR3 spans 17 amino acids. Trimming left V 3 bases short and J 4 bases short, with 18 bases between. The CDR3 coding sequence is TGTGCCAGCAGCTTCGGGGCAGGGGATCCTGGTAATGAAAAACTGTTTTTT. As protein: CASSFGAGDPGNEKLFF.

Here the CDR3 reads CASSSGTGQGYTF. As DNA, the CDR3 is TGTGCCAGCAGTTCCGGGACAGGGCAAGGCTACACCTTC. The chain recombines TRBV28 with TRBJ1-2; 9 bases fit TRBD1. The V gene end was trimmed by 4 bases and the J gene end by 8 bases; junction bases not matched to a gene: 5. The CDR3 is 13 residues long. Germline V gives CDR1 MDHEN, CDR2 SYDVKM.

The chain recombines TRBV29-1 with TRBJ2-2; 12 bases are a match to TRBD2. CDR3 length equals 16 residues. V shed 6 bases, J shed 1 base, and the junction held 6 bases outside the gene matches. The V gene's germline CDR1 is SQVTM and CDR2 ANQGSEA. For the CDR3, the DNA is TGCAGCGTGGCTCTAGCGGGAGGGATGAACACCGGGGAGCTGTTTTTT. Its translation: CSVALAGGMNTGELFF.

V and J are TRBV4-3 and TRBJ1-6, with D possibly being TRBD1 (6 bases). The V and J ends lost 2 bases and 9 bases respectively, with 14 bases between them. Germline V gene lookup returns CDR1 LGHNA and CDR2 YSLEER. The CDR3 runs to 15 residues. The CDR3 DNA follows: TGCGCCAGCAGCCAAAGGGGGGGGGCCGGTTCACCCCTCCACTTT. Translated, it gives CASSQRGGAGSPLHF.

The chain uses TRBV28 and TRBJ1-4; 9 bases line up with TRBD1. After removal of 8 bases from V and 2 bases from J, the junction contained 6 bases not matched to a gene. This CDR3 has 15 residues. Germline CDR1 and CDR2: MDHEN and SYDVKM. The CDR3 DNA sequence: TGTGCCAGCCGATCAACAGGGGGCACTAATGAAAAACTGTTTTTT. Protein sequence: CASRSTGGTNEKLFF.

Turning to this clone: The sample contains more than one DNA sequence encoding this CDR3. This chain connects TRBV4-3 to TRBJ1-4; 10 bases align to TRBD1. The germline CDR1 and CDR2 sequences are LGHNA and YSLEER. Losses at the gene ends were 1 base for V and 4 bases for J; bases not matched to a gene: 0. The CDR3 has 15 amino acids. CDR3 nucleotides: TGCGCCAGCAGCCAAGGGACAGGGGGTAATGAAAAACTGTTTTTT. It is translated as CASSQGTGGNEKLFF.

V gene TRBV5-1 combines with J gene TRBJ2-7; a possible D gene is TRBD1 (6 bases). Deletions cut 5 bases from V and 2 bases from J, with 14 bases between. The CDR3 length is 14 residues. Per the germline V gene, CDR1 is SGHRS and CDR2 is YFSETQ. The CDR3 sequence: CASRVEDRAYEQYF. DNA for the CDR3: TGCGCCAGCAGGGTGGAGGACAGAGCCTACGAGCAGTACTTC.

Concerning this clone: Other DNA sequences in the sample encode the same CDR3. The V and J genes are TRBV14 and TRBJ2-7; D gene uncertain. This CDR3 has 14 residues. In germline, CDR1 is SGHDN, CDR2 FVKESK. Trimming left V 0 bases short and J 3 bases short, with 9 bases between. CDR3 protein: CASSQDGWGYEQYF. For the CDR3, the DNA is TGTGCCAGCAGCCAAGATGGTTGGGGCTACGAGCAGTACTTC. Supplemented by reference TRBV14 and TRBJ2-7, the full variable domain reads EAGVTQFPSHSVIEKGQTVTLRCDPISGHDNLYWYRRVMGKEIKFLLHFVKESKQDESGMPNNRFLAERTGGTYSTLKVQPAELEDSGVYFCASSQDGWGYEQYFGPGTRLTVT.

The sample holds one count of this clone. The rearrangement uses TRBV7-9 and TRBJ2-7; possible D gene TRBD2, 5 bases. V lost 1 base and J 6 bases, leaving 13 bases between the germline ends. CDR1 and CDR2 (germline): SEHNR, FQNEAQ (reference sequence). This CDR3 has 14 amino acids. The CDR3 sequence: CASSLVGRSLEQYF. DNA for the CDR3: TGTGCCAGCAGCTTAGTGGGGAGATCCCTCGAGCAGTACTTC.

V is TRBV29-1 and J is TRBJ1-2, with D tentatively TRBD1 (5 bases). V dropped 3 bases and J dropped 2 bases, with 10 bases sitting between them. The V gene's germline CDR1 is SQVTM and CDR2 ANQGSEA. CDR3 length: 13 residues. CDR3 loop: CSVENRKNYGYTF. CDR3 bases: TGCAGCGTTGAGAACAGGAAAAACTATGGCTACACCTTC.

The chain links TRBV28 to TRBJ2-5; no reliable D call. The CDR3 is made up of 14 amino acids. Germline V CDR1 and CDR2: MDHEN, SYDVKM. V shed 4 bases and J shed 2 bases, with 11 bases lying between them. CDR3 DNA: TGTGCCAGCAGTTCGACGGTCGAACAAGAGACCCAGTACTTC. This encodes CASSSTVEQETQYF. Full variable domain (rest looked up from reference TRBV28 and TRBJ2-5): DVKVTQSSRYLVKRTGEKVFLECVQDMDHENMFWYRQDPGLGLRLIYFSYDVKMKEKGDIPEGYSVSREKKERFSLILESASTNQTSMYLCASSSTVEQETQYFGPGTRLLVL.

The chain joins TRBV7-9 to TRBJ1-5, with unresolved D. V dropped 7 bases and J dropped 5 bases, with 12 bases sitting between them. Germline CDR1 is SEHNR and CDR2 is FQNEAQ (reference sequence). The CDR3 contains 13 residues. The CDR3 DNA reads TGTGCCAGCACAAGAAGCGGGCATCAGCCCCAGCATTTT. Translation gives CASTRSGHQPQHF.

This chain joins TRBV7-6 and TRBJ2-7; 9 bases agree with TRBD1. V was clipped by 5 bases and J by 4 bases; unmatched bases: 12. Per the germline V gene, CDR1 is SGHVS and CDR2 is FNYEAQ. This CDR3 comprises 16 residues. The CDR3 sequence: CASSALGQGSGYEQYF. CDR3 DNA: TGTGCCAGCAGCGCCCTGGGACAGGGTAGCGGGTACGAGCAGTACTTC.

The chain joins TRBV6-4 to TRBJ1-2; 7 bases are a match to TRBD1. V trimming: 0 bases; J trimming: 4 bases; junction bases outside the gene matches: 2. The CDR3 is 14 residues long. The germline V gene has CDR1 MRHNA and CDR2 SNTAGT. The CDR3 region has the DNA TGTGCCAGCAGTGACTCCGGGACAGTCTATGGCTACACCTTC. Translation gives CASSDSGTVYGYTF.

Concerning this clone: The sample has other DNA sequences that encode this CDR3 too. V and J are TRBV6-5 and TRBJ2-1; D perhaps matches TRBD2 (6 bases). Germline CDR1 and CDR2: MNHEY and SVGAGI. The V gene lost 3 bases and the J gene lost 4 bases, with 13 bases spanning the gap. The CDR3 has 15 residues. The CDR3 DNA reads TGTGCCAGCAGTTATGGGGGGAGTTCTTACAATGAGCAGTTCTTC. Translating it yields CASSYGGSSYNEQFF.

The table lists this clone with a few counts. The rearrangement links TRBV7-9 to TRBJ1-4; 9 nucleotides agree with TRBD1. Per germline, CDR1 SEHNR and CDR2 FQNEAQ (reference sequence). This CDR3 has 14 residues. V shed 5 bases, J shed 8 bases, and the junction held 6 bases outside the gene matches. CDR3 sequence (DNA): TGTGCCAGCAGCCCGACAGGGGGAATAGAAAAACTGTTTTTT. As protein: CASSPTGGIEKLFF.

Details on this clone: One end of the junction varies from germline; a read error may be responsible. The gene calls are TRBV10-1 and TRBJ2-7, with D perhaps matching TRBD2 (5 bases). The germline CDR1 and CDR2 sequences are WNHNN and SYGVQD (reference sequence). The CDR3 spans 10 residues. The CDR3 region has the DNA TGCGCCAGCAATGAGGGCGGAGAGCACTTC. Translated: CASNEGGEHF.

The chain couples TRBV2 to TRBJ1-4, with TRBD1 matching over 10 bases. Germline values: CDR1 SNHLY, CDR2 FYNNEI. The V and J ends lost 6 bases and 3 bases, in that order; junction bases with no gene match: 7. The CDR3 has 16 residues. DNA for the CDR3: TGTGCCAGCAGGACCCGACAGGGGGCACCTAATGAAAAACTGTTTTTT. This translates into CASRTRQGAPNEKLFF.